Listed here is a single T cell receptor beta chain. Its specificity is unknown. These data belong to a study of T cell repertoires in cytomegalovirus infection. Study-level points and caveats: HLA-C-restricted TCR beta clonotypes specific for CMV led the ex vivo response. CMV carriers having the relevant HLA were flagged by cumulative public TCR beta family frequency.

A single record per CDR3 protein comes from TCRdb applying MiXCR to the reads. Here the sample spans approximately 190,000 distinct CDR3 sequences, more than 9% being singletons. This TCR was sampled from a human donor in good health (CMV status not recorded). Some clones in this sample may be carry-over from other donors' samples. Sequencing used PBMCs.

Here the CDR3 DNA reads TGTGCCAGCAGCACCCGACCGGACGAGCAGTACTTC. Translating gives CASSTRPDEQYF. The chain is built from TRBV11-2 and TRBJ2-7; D is ambiguous. V gave up 5 bases and J gave up 5 bases, with 10 bases separating them. This CDR3 has 12 amino acids. Germline-derived CDR1 and CDR2 are SGHAT and FQNNGV.